This T cell receptor (beta chain) derives from a study of type 1 and type 2 diabetes patients. Broader study findings: Type 2 diabetes and control samples shared highly correlated V and J usage, averaging about 0.97.

In germline, CDR1 is GTSNPN, CDR2 SVGIG (reference sequence). The CDR3 is 13 residues long. Between the trimmed V and J ends, which lost 4 bases and 5 bases, there was a span of 11 bases. This clonotype appeared a few times. Antigen: not known. Genomic DNA was the PCR template. A primer set of 30 forward and 13 reverse primers amplified the CDR3. In TCRdb, the multiplex PCR reads were re-called with MiXCR into one record per CDR3 protein. The sample includes approximately 260,000 distinct CDR3 sequences, around 50% of them seen just once. The rearrangement joins TRBV30 to TRBJ1-4, with D possibly being TRBD1 (6 bases). Sequencing input: peripheral blood mononuclear cells (PBMCs). The source of this sequence is a man between 18 and 35 years old with type 2 diabetes. This CDR3 reads CAWTTGSNEKLFF. CDR3 nucleotide sequence: TGTGCCTGGACTACAGGGTCGAATGAAAAACTGTTTTTT.